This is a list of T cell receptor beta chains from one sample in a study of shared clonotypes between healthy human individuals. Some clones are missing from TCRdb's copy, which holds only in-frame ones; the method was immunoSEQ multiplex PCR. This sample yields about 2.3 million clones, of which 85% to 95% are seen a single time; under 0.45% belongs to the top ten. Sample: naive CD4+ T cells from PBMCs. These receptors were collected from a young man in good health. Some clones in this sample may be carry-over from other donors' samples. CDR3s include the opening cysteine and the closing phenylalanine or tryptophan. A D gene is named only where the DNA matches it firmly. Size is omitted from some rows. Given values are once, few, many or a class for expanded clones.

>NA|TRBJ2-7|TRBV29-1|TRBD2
CSVGRLADYEQYF
TGCAGCGTTGGCAGACTAGCGGACTACGAGCAGTACTTC
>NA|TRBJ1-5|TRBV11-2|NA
CASSTWTDGYSNQPQHF
TGTGCCAGCAGCACTTGGACAGACGGATATAGCAATCAGCCCCAGCATTTT
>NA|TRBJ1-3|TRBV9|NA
CASSVVAGFHSGNTIYF
TGTGCCAGCAGCGTAGTGGCAGGCTTCCACTCTGGAAACACCATATATTTT
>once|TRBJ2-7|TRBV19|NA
CASSLGSYEQYF
TGTGCCAGTAGTTTGGGTTCCTACGAGCAGTACTTC
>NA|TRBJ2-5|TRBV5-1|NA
CASSLIPADQETQYF
TGCGCCAGCAGCTTGATTCCGGCAGACCAAGAGACCCAGTACTTC
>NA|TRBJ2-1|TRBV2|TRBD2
CASSVASGTGEQFF
TGTGCCAGCAGTGTGGCTAGCGGGACGGGTGAGCAGTTCTTC
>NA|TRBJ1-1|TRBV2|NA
CASSADSGGGFF
TGTGCCAGCAGTGCCGACTCCGGGGGTGGTTTCTTT
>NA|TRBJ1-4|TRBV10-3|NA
CAISEGNSEEKLFF
TGTGCCATCAGTGAAGGCAACTCAGAGGAAAAACTGTTTTTT
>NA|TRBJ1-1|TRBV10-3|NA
CAITRGDRGTEAFF
TGTGCCATCACCCGGGGGGATCGGGGCACTGAAGCTTTCTTT
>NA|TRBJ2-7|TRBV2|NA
CASSVNPYEQYF
TGTGCCAGCAGTGTAAATCCCTACGAGCAGTACTTC
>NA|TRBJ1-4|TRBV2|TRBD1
CASRGDRLNEKLFF
TGTGCCAGCAGGGGGGACAGGTTAAATGAAAAACTGTTTTTT
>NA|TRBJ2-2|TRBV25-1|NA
CASTWTGGDTGELFF
TGTGCCAGCACCTGGACGGGTGGGGACACCGGGGAGCTGTTTTTT
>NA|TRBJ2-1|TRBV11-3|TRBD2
CASSPGGISYNEQFF
TGTGCCAGCAGCCCGGGGGGGATCTCCTACAATGAGCAGTTCTTC
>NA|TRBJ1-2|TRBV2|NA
CASRSRGPDYGYTF
TGTGCCAGCAGATCACGGGGGCCGGACTATGGCTACACCTTC
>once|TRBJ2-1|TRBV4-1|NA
CASSQVGAGLPEQFF
TGCGCCAGCAGCCAGGTAGGAGCGGGCCTACCTGAGCAGTTCTTC
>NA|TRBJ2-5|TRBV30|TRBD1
CAWSVTGVQETQYF
TGTGCCTGGAGTGTAACAGGGGTCCAAGAGACCCAGTACTTC
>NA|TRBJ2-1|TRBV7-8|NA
CASSPKAGSSYNEQFF
TGTGCCAGCAGCCCCAAAGCTGGGTCCTCCTACAATGAGCAGTTCTTC
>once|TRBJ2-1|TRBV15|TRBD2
CATSRTSRASGHNEQFF
TGTGCCACCAGCAGAACCTCTAGGGCTAGCGGCCACAATGAGCAGTTCTTC
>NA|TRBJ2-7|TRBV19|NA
CASRDGGALNDEQYF
TGTGCCAGTAGAGACGGGGGCGCCCTAAACGACGAGCAGTACTTC
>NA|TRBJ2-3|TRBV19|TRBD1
CASRPTGLTDTQYF
TGTGCCAGTAGGCCGACAGGGCTCACAGATACGCAGTATTTT
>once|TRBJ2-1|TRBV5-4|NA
CASSLGTHYNEQFF
TGTGCCAGCAGCTTGGGGACACATTACAATGAGCAGTTCTTC
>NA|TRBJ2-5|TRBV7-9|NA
CASNSLWGGPQETQYF
TGTGCCAGCAACTCCCTTTGGGGGGGCCCCCAAGAGACCCAGTACTTC
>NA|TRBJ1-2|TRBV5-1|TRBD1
CASRLRQGRNYGYTF
TGCGCCAGCAGATTAAGACAGGGAAGAAACTATGGCTACACCTTC
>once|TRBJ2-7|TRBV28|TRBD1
CASSAGQGYEQYF
TGTGCCAGCAGTGCGGGACAGGGCTACGAGCAGTACTTC
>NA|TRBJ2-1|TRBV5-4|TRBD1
CASSSLTGGYNEQFF
TGTGCCAGCAGCTCCTTGACAGGGGGCTACAATGAGCAGTTCTTC
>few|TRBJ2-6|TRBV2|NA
CASSGQNSGANVLTF
TGTGCCAGCAGTGGACAGAACTCTGGGGCCAACGTCCTGACTTTC
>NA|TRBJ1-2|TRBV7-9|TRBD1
CASSLNPDRGGYGYTF
TGTGCCAGCAGCTTGAATCCGGACAGGGGTGGGTATGGCTACACCTTC
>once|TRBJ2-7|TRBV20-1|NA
CSASSYEQYF
TGCAGTGCTAGTTCGTACGAGCAGTACTTC